This section outlines one TCR beta chain sequence together with its context. The junction had 4 bases not matched to a gene; V was cut back by 8 bases and J by 11 bases. Germline CDR1 is MDHEN and CDR2 is SYDVKM. The CDR3 runs 11 residues. This record comes from a study of shared clonotypes between healthy human individuals. Repertoires were generated with immunoSEQ multiplex PCR, while TCRdb's copy carries only in-frame clones and drops some. The data contain millions of clones, around 96% of them singletons. Naive CD8 cells lacked CD45RO and underwent positive selection for CCR7, leaving out terminally differentiated effector memory CD45RA+ cells.

V and J are TRBV28 and TRBJ1-5; 9 bases line up with TRBD1. The sample taken for sequencing was naive CD8+ T cells sorted from blood. The sequence derives from a young man in good health. CDR3 in amino acids: CASGTGQTQHF. CDR3 nucleotide sequence: TGTGCCAGCGGGACAGGGCAGACCCAGCATTTT.